A single sample is the source of the 9 T cell receptor beta chains below, sequenced in a study of tumor-infiltrating lymphocytes in primary liver carcinoma. A constant-region primer primed TCR beta cDNA synthesis from about 550 ng of total RNA. ARM-PCR, slightly modified, supplied the TCR beta libraries through three nested multiplex PCR rounds. Primers for the first two PCR rounds were TRBV1-TRBV30 forward primers and a C-beta reverse primer (roughly 10 cycles per round). TCRdb fed the multiplex PCR reads into MiXCR, producing one record per CDR3 protein. This repertoire shows more than 100,000 distinct CDR3 sequences, approximately 68% found once; its top ten account for around 8.1%. Between roughly 20 and 30 mg of unsorted bulk tissue served as the source from which RNA and DNA were co-extracted. Sample: tumor-adjacent normal liver tissue. The receptors were sampled from a woman between 55 and 75 years old with primary liver carcinoma and hepatitis B virus infection.

As concerns this clonotype: Given the absence of the conserved phenylalanine or tryptophan at the CDR3 end, a read error is likely. The DNA is left out, because the CDR3 cannot be placed on it with certainty; the CDR3 is given as TCRdb lists it. The CDR3 loop reads CASSLGGSGRAVVS. The chain couples TRBV12-3 or TRBV12-4 to TRBJ2-1; the table's D call, TRBD2, was not checked against the DNA. The CDR3 is 14 residues long, counting both termini.

Of note for this clonotype: A read error may explain this, as a much larger clone is one base away. CDR3: CASSSGGLPYEQYF. CDR3 nucleotides: TGTGCCAGCAGCTCGGGGGGCTTACCGTACGAGCAGTACTTC. The J gene is TRBJ2-7, the V gene TRBV28; the D gene is possibly TRBD2 (7 bases). This CDR3 comprises 14 residues. The V and J ends lost 6 bases and 4 bases respectively, with 16 bases between them. Looked up from germline, CDR1 is MDHEN and CDR2 is SYDVKM.

For this clonotype: One junction end disagrees with the germline gene, perhaps due to a read error. The V gene is TRBV12-3 or TRBV12-4, the J gene TRBJ2-1, with 7 bases aligning to TRBD2. This CDR3 spans 13 amino acids. CDR3 nucleotide sequence: TGTGCCAGCAGAAGACTAGCTGGAGGGGACTGGTCCTTC. This sequence encodes CASRRLAGGDWSF.

Notes on this clonotype: A much larger clone is a single base away; this may be a read error. This rearrangement joins TRBV5-1 to TRBJ1-1; possibly TRBD1 for D (5 bases). This CDR3 is built from 14 residues. From germline, CDR1 is SGHRS and CDR2 YFSETQ. The DNA for the CDR3 is TGCGCCAACAGCCCTCAGGGTGTGTGGACTGAAGCTTTCTTT. Encoded protein: CANSPQGVWTEAFF.

Comment on this clonotype: Germline is not matched at one junction end, which may reflect a read error. This chain links TRBV6-5 with TRBJ2-7; D is unresolved. The CDR3 contains 16 residues. The V gene's germline CDR1 is MNHEY and CDR2 SVGAGI. CDR3 DNA: TGTGTCAGCAGTTACTCGACGGCGCATTTTTCCTACGAGCAGTATTTC. Its translation: CVSSYSTAHFSYEQYF.

This clonotype was seen at least ten times. V gene TRBV6-5 combines with J gene TRBJ2-7, with TRBD2 matching over 12 bases. This CDR3 region has 15 residues. The germline gives CDR1 MNHEY, CDR2 SVGAGI. The V segment lost 5 bases and the J segment 2 bases; nucleotides outside the gene matches: 4. The CDR3 sequence: CASSGWTSGAYEQYF. The CDR3 nucleotides read TGTGCCAGCAGTGGCTGGACTAGCGGGGCCTACGAGCAGTACTTC.

This clonotype showed up just once. Germline is not matched at one junction end, which may reflect a read error. This rearrangement joins TRBV5-5 to TRBJ1-6; tentative D call: TRBD1 (6 bases). Germline CDR1 SGHKS, CDR2 YYEKEE (reference sequence). The CDR3 has 15 amino acids. CDR3 sequence: CASSSIRGLNSSLHF. In DNA, the CDR3 is TGTGCTAGCAGCTCGATCAGGGGCCTTAATTCATCCCTCCACTTT. Combining the CDR3 with reference TRBV5-5 and TRBJ1-6 gives the whole variable domain DAGVTQSPTHLIKTRGQQVTLRCSPISGHKSVSWYQQVLGQGPQFIFQYYEKEERGRGNFPDRFSARQFPNYSSELNVNALLLGDSALYLCASSSIRGLNSSLHFGNGTRLTVT.

This clonotype was counted ten times or more. The rearrangement links TRBV7-8 to TRBJ1-5; weak D call: TRBD1 (5 bases). The V gene's germline CDR1 is SGHVS and CDR2 FQNEAQ. The CDR3 is 14 amino acids. Trimming cost V 5 bases and J 6 bases, with 14 bases left between them. The CDR3 here is CASSLGTGRQPQHF. The CDR3 nucleotides are TGTGCCAGCAGCCTTGGGACGGGACGTCAGCCCCAGCATTTT.

With respect to this clonotype: A much larger clone lies one base from this, so it may be a read error. V gene TRBV28 combines with J gene TRBJ2-7; D tentatively fits TRBD1 or TRBD2 (5 bases each). Germline lookup yields CDR1 MDHEN and CDR2 SYDVKM. The CDR3 extends over 13 amino acids. CDR3 sequence: CTSSFGGLHEQYF. The CDR3 nucleotides read TGTACCAGCAGTTTTGGGGGATTACACGAGCAGTACTTC.